This entry lists 28 T cell receptor beta chains sequenced from one sample in a study of CD8+CD57+ T cells in acquired aplastic anemia. Genomic DNA served as template for TCR beta VDJ and CDR3 profiling. TCRdb processed the reads anew with MiXCR; each CDR3 protein has one entry. The profile shows about 54,000 distinct CDR3 sequences, roughly three fifths of them singletons. Patients who underwent sequencing had shown CD8+CD57+ cell expansion by flow cytometry. Material: sorted CD4+, CD8+, or CD8+CD57+ T cells (not recorded which) from PBMCs. These receptors all stem from a human donor with aplastic anemia.

This clonotype was counted a few times. A much larger clone sits a single nucleotide away, making a read error possible. The chain carries TRBV29-1 and TRBJ2-3; D is unresolved. This CDR3 is built from 12 residues. Looked up from germline, CDR1 is SQVTM and CDR2 is ANQGSEA. CDR3 DNA sequence: TGCGGCGTCCCGGCTAGCACAGATACGCAGTATTTT. It yields the protein CGVPASTDTQYF.

V and J are TRBV6-4 and TRBJ2-3; 10 bases are shared with TRBD2. Germline V gene lookup returns CDR1 MRHNA and CDR2 SNTAGT. With 2 bases clipped from V and 0 bases from J, the junction kept 11 bases outside the gene matches. CDR3 length: 19 residues. The CDR3 nucleotides are TGTGCCAGCAGTGACACCGGGACTAGCGAGTTCCCTAGCACAGATACGCAGTATTTT. Translation gives CASSDTGTSEFPSTDTQYF.

This clonotype was counted at least ten times. The chain uses TRBV6-1 and TRBJ2-7; D uncertain. The germline V and J ends were trimmed by 6 bases and 5 bases, with 14 bases remaining between them. CDR1 and CDR2 (germline): MNHNS, SASEGT. The CDR3 covers 13 residues. CDR3 sequence (DNA): TGTGCCAGCAGATCCGGAACCAAGGACGAGCAGTACGTC. This codes for CASRSGTKDEQYV.

This clonotype was recorded a few times. The chain employs TRBV10-3 and TRBJ1-2; 7 nucleotides agree with TRBD1. This CDR3 comprises 14 residues. Germline CDR1 is ENHRY and CDR2 is SYGVKD. J lost 4 bases, V lost 2 bases, and 4 bases had no gene match. Here the CDR3 DNA reads TGTGCCATCAGTGAGCACAGGGGTACCTATGGCTACACCTTC. Amino acid sequence: CAISEHRGTYGYTF.

The rearrangement joins TRBV29-1 to TRBJ1-2; 9 nucleotides match TRBD1. The CDR3 consists of 12 residues. Trimming cost V 6 bases and J 5 bases; bases outside gene matches: 4. In germline, CDR1 is SQVTM, CDR2 ANQGSEA. Here the CDR3 reads CSVDGQGYGYTF. Written as DNA, the CDR3 is TGCAGCGTAGACGGACAGGGGTATGGCTACACCTTC.

The chain carries TRBV7-6 and TRBJ2-7; TRBD1 matches 9 bases. Germline V CDR1 and CDR2: SGHVS, FNYEAQ. There are 16 residues in the CDR3. V lost 4 bases to trimming and J lost 4 bases; unmatched junction nucleotides: 11. CDR3 residues: CASSSTGGMGLYEQYF. The CDR3 DNA reads TGTGCCAGCAGCTCGACAGGGGGGATGGGGTTGTACGAGCAGTACTTC.

The chain uses TRBV5-4 and TRBJ2-5; D might be TRBD1 (6 bases). Germline assignment: CDR1 SGHNT and CDR2 YYREEE (reference sequence). Trimming removed 0 bases from V and 5 bases from J, with 8 bases in between. This CDR3 is built from 13 residues. Here the CDR3 DNA reads TGTGCCAGCAGCTTGGCAGGGGCGGAGACCCAGTACTTC. As protein: CASSLAGAETQYF.

The chain combines TRBV15 with TRBJ2-7; TRBD2 agrees at 9 bases. Unmatched junction bases numbered 4, after V lost 6 bases and J lost 4 bases. The CDR3 length is 13 residues. Germline CDR1 LNHNV, CDR2 YYDKDF (reference sequence). The CDR3, as DNA: TGTGCCACCAGGGCTAGCGGGATATACGAGCAGTACTTC. It translates to CATRASGIYEQYF.

This clonotype was seen many times. CDR3: CASSPRTGLTEAFF. The DNA for the CDR3 is TGTGCCAGCAGCCCAAGGACAGGCCTCACTGAAGCTTTCTTT. The rearrangement uses TRBV7-9 and TRBJ1-1, with TRBD1 identical over 7 bases. The junction had 7 bases not matched to a gene; V was cut back by 5 bases and J by 4 bases. Germline CDR1 SEHNR, CDR2 FQNEAQ (reference sequence). This CDR3 contains 14 residues.

As for this clonotype: A read error may produce the germline difference seen at one junction end. The V and J genes are TRBV7-2 and TRBJ1-2; no firm D call. The CDR3 has 15 residues. From germline, CDR1 is SGHTA and CDR2 FQGNSA. In nucleotides, the CDR3 is TGTGCCAGCAGCTTTGGGGTCGGGCAGCCCCCTGGCTATACCTTC. Its protein is CASSFGVGQPPGYTF.

The rearrangement uses TRBV19 and TRBJ1-5; D gene uncertain. V was cut by 2 bases and J by 2 bases, with 10 bases left in between. The CDR3 runs to 15 residues. Germline V lookup: CDR1 LNHDA, CDR2 SQIVND (reference sequence). Written as DNA, the CDR3 is TGTGCCAGTAGTATACCCCCCGGCGGCAATCAGCCCCAGCATTTT. Protein: CASSIPPGGNQPQHF.

The chain joins TRBV9 to TRBJ2-7; TRBD2 might be the D (7 bases). This CDR3 spans 14 amino acids. CDR1 is SGDLS and CDR2 is YYNGEE in the germline V gene. V dropped 2 bases and J dropped 2 bases, with 11 bases sitting between them. The CDR3 bases are TGTGCCAGCAGCGTTGGCGGGGGCCCCTACGAGCAGTACTTC. This sequence encodes CASSVGGGPYEQYF.

This sequence joins TRBV10-3 and TRBJ2-7; D is ambiguous. Trimming stripped 0 bases from V and 5 bases from J, with 8 bases between. Germline V gives CDR1 ENHRY, CDR2 SYGVKD. The CDR3 has 13 amino acids. CDR3 DNA sequence: TGTGCCATCAGTGAGTCATCAAACAACGAGCAGTACTTC. Translated: CAISESSNNEQYF.

There are many counts of this clonotype. The gene calls are TRBV27 and TRBJ1-2; maybe TRBD1 (5 bases). V was pared by 6 bases and J by 2 bases, with 13 bases between. The CDR3 has 14 amino acids. Germline CDR1 MNHEY, CDR2 SMNVEV (reference sequence). For the CDR3, the DNA is TGTGCCAGCAGCAGGGATCCGCACAACTATGGCTACACCTTC. This translates into CASSRDPHNYGYTF.

This chain links TRBV11-2 with TRBJ2-7, with D perhaps matching TRBD1 (5 bases). CDR1 and CDR2 from the germline V gene are SGHAT and FQNNGV. CDR3 length: 13 amino acids. Trimming shortened V by 5 bases and J by 9 bases, and 17 bases separated the two germline ends. CDR3 amino acids: CASSPRTKGRQYF. CDR3 DNA: TGTGCCAGCAGCCCCAGGACAAAGGGAAGGCAGTACTTC.

Points on this clonotype: Since the CDR3 does not end with the conserved phenylalanine or tryptophan, this likely comes from a read error. The V call is TRBV7-2, the J call TRBJ2-7; D is uncertain. This CDR3 contains 11 residues. V was pared by 1 base and J by 7 bases, with 5 bases between. CDR1 is SGHTA, CDR2 FQGNSA, per germline. The CDR3, as DNA: TGTGCCAGCAGCTTAGAGGTTGAGCAGTACCTC. Encoded protein: CASSLEVEQYL.

Comments on this clonotype: The junction departs from germline at one end; a sequencing error may be responsible. The rearrangement uses TRBV10-1 and TRBJ2-7; 7 nucleotides match TRBD1. This CDR3 comprises 15 residues. Germline CDR1 and CDR2: WNHNN and SYGVQD (reference sequence). The CDR3 nucleotides are TGTGCCAGCGGTTCGCCCGACAGGGCCTCCTACGAGCAGTACTTC. Translated: CASGSPDRASYEQYF.

This clonotype was observed a single time. The chain carries TRBV19 and TRBJ1-4; D not certain. The V gene lost 4 bases and the J gene lost 8 bases, with 11 bases spanning the gap. Germline CDR1 is LNHDA and CDR2 is SQIVND (reference sequence). CDR3 length equals 13 residues. CDR3 bases: TGTGCCAGTAGTACTACTATGGGGGAAAAACTGTTTTTT. This translates into CASSTTMGEKLFF.

This clonotype was recorded many times. The chain recombines TRBV4-3 with TRBJ2-3; 8 nucleotides align to TRBD2. Unmatched junction bases numbered 4, after V lost 1 base and J lost 1 base. Germline CDR1 is LGHNA and CDR2 is YSLEER. This CDR3 is built from 16 residues. CDR3: CASSQGTSRGTDTQYF. The CDR3 region has the DNA TGCGCCAGCAGCCAAGGGACTAGCAGGGGCACAGATACGCAGTATTTT.

The rearrangement uses TRBV4-3 and TRBJ1-2; 8 bases are a match to TRBD1. The germline gives CDR1 LGHNA, CDR2 YSLEER. The V gene end was trimmed by 0 bases and the J gene end by 6 bases; junction bases not matched to a gene: 15. The CDR3 contains 18 residues. As DNA, the CDR3 is TGCGCCAGCAGCCAAGATCCAGGGGGCGAATCAGCTAAGGATGGCTACACCTTC. This sequence encodes CASSQDPGGESAKDGYTF.

The chain recombines TRBV14 with TRBJ2-3, with D uncertain. The CDR3 runs to 14 residues. The V end lost 2 bases, the J end lost 0 bases, and 6 bases lay between the germline ends. From germline, CDR1 is SGHDN and CDR2 FVKESK. For the CDR3, the DNA is TGTGCCAGCAGCCAACAGCCTAGCACAGATACGCAGTATTTT. Its protein is CASSQQPSTDTQYF.

In this sample, this clonotype turned up many times. The CDR3 nucleotides read TGTGCCAGCAGCGTAGGGGGGAACTATGGCTACACCTTC. This translates into CASSVGGNYGYTF. V usage is TRBV9 and J usage is TRBJ1-2; D is perhaps TRBD1 (5 bases). There are 13 residues in the CDR3. V was pared by 0 bases and J by 2 bases, with 5 bases between. Germline loops: CDR1 SGDLS, CDR2 YYNGEE. Based on the CDR3 plus reference TRBV9 and TRBJ1-2, the full variable domain is DSGVTQTPKHLITATGQRVTLRCSPRSGDLSVYWYQQSLDQGLQFLIQYYNGEERAKGNILERFSAQQFPDLHSELNLSSLELGDSALYFCASSVGGNYGYTFGSGTRLTVV.

The rearrangement uses TRBV19 and TRBJ1-4, with D maybe TRBD1 (6 bases). The ends were cut back, 5 bases at V and 7 bases at J, with 11 bases in the middle. CDR1 is LNHDA, CDR2 SQIVND, per germline (reference sequence). The CDR3 sequence is 13 residues long. In DNA form, the CDR3 reads TGTGCCAGTAGTGTACAGGGTGGTGAAAAACTGTTTTTT. Its translation: CASSVQGGEKLFF.

In DNA form, the CDR3 reads TGTGCCAGCAGCCCCCATCTGGCGCGAGATACGCAGTATTTT. Translated, it gives CASSPHLARDTQYF. J is TRBJ2-3 and V is TRBV7-9; D gene unclear. The germline gives CDR1 SEHNR, CDR2 FQNEAQ (reference sequence). The CDR3 is 14 amino acids. Deletions cut 5 bases from V and 5 bases from J, with 14 bases between.

The V call is TRBV4-3, the J call TRBJ2-7; D gene ambiguous. Deletions cut 0 bases from V and 5 bases from J, with 2 bases between. The CDR3 extends over 11 amino acids. The germline V gene has CDR1 LGHNA and CDR2 YSLEER. Here the CDR3 DNA reads TGCGCCAGCAGCCAAGAAAACGAGCAGTACTTC. Its translation: CASSQENEQYF.

V and J are TRBV25-1 and TRBJ1-3; TRBD1 is a possible D gene (5 bases). This CDR3 has 11 residues. V lost 1 base and J 15 bases, leaving 10 bases between the germline ends. Germline V gene data show CDR1 as MGHDK and CDR2 as SYGVNS. The CDR3 is CASSEWGERYF. The CDR3 DNA sequence: TGTGCCAGCAGTGAATGGGGGGAACGATATTTT.

V is TRBV10-3 and J is TRBJ1-1, with TRBD1 as a possible D gene (5 bases). Trimming pared 4 bases from V and 0 bases from J, leaving 12 bases between. Germline CDR1 reads ENHRY; CDR2 reads SYGVKD. This CDR3 comprises 15 residues. The CDR3 region is CAISGTTELNTEAFF. For the CDR3, the DNA is TGTGCCATCAGTGGTACGACAGAGTTGAACACTGAAGCTTTCTTT.

About this clonotype itself: At one of its ends the junction is not consistent with the germline gene, which may arise from a read error. V gene TRBV2 combines with J gene TRBJ2-1; possible D gene TRBD2, 5 bases. The V gene's germline CDR1 is SNHLY and CDR2 FYNNEI. There are 11 residues in the CDR3. CDR3 nucleotide sequence: TGTGCCAGCAGCCATCTGAAGGTGACGGACTTT. Protein: CASSHLKVTDF.